This T cell receptor beta chain came from a study of vaccination effects on CD4 cells after COVID-19. General observations from the study: Substantial clonal contraction characterized both infection- and vaccine-induced clones late after vaccination. Researchers report that only 1 of 255 vaccine-induced clones in healthy vaccinees cross-reacted with common cold coronaviruses.

Antigen-specific CD4+ T cells expanded by the ViraFEST assay with viral peptide pools were then sequenced. Subsequent to ten to eleven days of culture, CD4+ T cells were isolated. Neither prior SARS-CoV-2 infection nor positive nucleocapsid antibodies were present in the vaccine recipients. Roughly 1.8 million PBMC per well received around 9.3 IU/ml IL-2 and approximately 11 ug/ml peptides in culture. The J segment lost 4 bases and the V segment lost 0 bases, leaving 6 bases of the junction unmatched. The CDR3 loop spans 16 amino acids. Germline V gene lookup returns CDR1 LGHNA and CDR2 YNFKEQ. As to this clone: The target antigen is unknown.

The table came from immunoSEQ multiplex PCR; TCRdb's copy has only in-frame clones and leaves some out. The profile shows just over 20,000 clones, roughly 73% of them singletons. The rearrangement links TRBV4-2 to TRBJ2-1; 7 nucleotides agree with TRBD2. The clonotype comes from a human donor who received a COVID-19 vaccine. The input for sequencing was CD4+ T cells from PBMCs cultured with HCoV-NL63 spike peptides, taken before COVID-19 vaccination. Here the CDR3 reads CASSQDSRGGYNEQFF. The CDR3, as DNA: TGTGCCAGCAGCCAAGATTCGCGCGGGGGATACAATGAGCAGTTCTTC.